Listed below are T cell receptor beta chains from one sample, sequenced in a study of blood T cell repertoires in COVID-19. Sequencing was performed with immunoSEQ multiplex PCR; in TCRdb, only in-frame clones are kept and a portion is missing. The sample consists of about 330,000 clones, 70% to 90% of them appearing once. Sequencing used peripheral blood. These receptors came from a woman aged 50 to 60 with active or convalescent COVID-19. CDR3s leave out the opening cysteine and the closing phenylalanine or tryptophan.

v_call	j_call	cdr3_aa
TRBV7-3	TRBJ1-1	ASSFKTGPNTEAF
TRBV9	TRBJ1-4	ASSVMAATNEKLF
TRBV5-1	TRBJ2-3	ASSQGPQLTDTQY
TRBV3-1/TRBV3-2	TRBJ2-7	ASSPDRIYEQY
TRBV3-1/TRBV3-2	TRBJ1-5	ASSGGTVNQPQH
TRBV4-3	TRBJ1-1	ASSQDRTSRIEAF
TRBV2	TRBJ1-2	ASSDPANYGYT
TRBV5-1	TRBJ2-7	ASSLEGRAPTYEQY
TRBV6-2/TRBV6-3	TRBJ1-1	ASSDRDNTEAF
TRBV2	TRBJ2-2	ASSEQAGFLGELF
TRBV4-1	TRBJ2-7	ASSQVGAGYEQY
TRBV5-1	TRBJ1-5	ASSLGAANQPQH
TRBV19	TRBJ2-7	ASSIFGGKDSYEQY
TRBV3-1/TRBV3-2	TRBJ2-5	ASSVAGGEETQY
TRBV5-1	TRBJ2-6	ASSLGGTDSGANVLT
TRBV7-9	TRBJ1-5	ASSLEGAHQPQH
TRBV27	TRBJ1-1	ASSQQGATEAF
TRBV29-1	TRBJ2-3	SVGPTSGSTDTQY
TRBV28	TRBJ2-7	ASSLSAGTSANYEQY
TRBV15	TRBJ1-1	ATSREQGATEAF
TRBV12-5	TRBJ2-2	ASGIDPGTGSGGELF
TRBV30	TRBJ1-5	AWSLFPGNQPQH